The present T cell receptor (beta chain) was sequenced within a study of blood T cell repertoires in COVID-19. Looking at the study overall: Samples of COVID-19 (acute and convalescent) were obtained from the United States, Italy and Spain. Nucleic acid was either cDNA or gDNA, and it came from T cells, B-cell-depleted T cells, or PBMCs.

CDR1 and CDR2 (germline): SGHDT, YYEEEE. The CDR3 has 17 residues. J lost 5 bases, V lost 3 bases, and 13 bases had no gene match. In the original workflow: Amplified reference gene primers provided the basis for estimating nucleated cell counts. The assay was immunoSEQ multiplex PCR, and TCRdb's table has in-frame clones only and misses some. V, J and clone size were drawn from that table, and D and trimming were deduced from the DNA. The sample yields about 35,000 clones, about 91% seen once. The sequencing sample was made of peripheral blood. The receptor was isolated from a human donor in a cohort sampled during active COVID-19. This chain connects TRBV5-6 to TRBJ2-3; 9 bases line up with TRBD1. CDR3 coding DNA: TGTGCCAGCAGCTCCCAAACAGGGGGCCTCAGGTTAGATACGCAGTATTTT. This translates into CASSSQTGGLRLDTQYF.